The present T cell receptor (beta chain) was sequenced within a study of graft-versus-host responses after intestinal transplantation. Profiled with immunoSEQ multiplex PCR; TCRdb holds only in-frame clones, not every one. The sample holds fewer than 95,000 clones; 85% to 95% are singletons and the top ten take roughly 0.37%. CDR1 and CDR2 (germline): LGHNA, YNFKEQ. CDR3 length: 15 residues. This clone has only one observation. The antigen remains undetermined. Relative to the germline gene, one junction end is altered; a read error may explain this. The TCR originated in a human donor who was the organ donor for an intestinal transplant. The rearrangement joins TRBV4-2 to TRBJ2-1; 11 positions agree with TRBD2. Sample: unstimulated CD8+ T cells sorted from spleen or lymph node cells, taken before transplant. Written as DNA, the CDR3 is TGTGCCAGCACCCAACTAGCGGGGGAACCAAATGAGCAGTTCTTC. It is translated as CASTQLAGEPNEQFF.